Listed here are 19 T cell receptor beta chains from one sample, sequenced in a study of high-grade serous ovarian cancer treatment subgroups. Tumor samples were taken before definitive surgery or chemotherapy. Data came from immunoSEQ multiplex PCR; TCRdb stores just in-frame clones and leaves some out. Of more than 15,000 clones listed, about 68% were seen once; the top ten hold around 6.4%. Sequencing was performed on tumor tissue. These receptors were obtained from a human donor with high-grade serous ovarian cancer.

The V gene is TRBV9, the J gene TRBJ1-1; D might be TRBD1 (5 bases). Germline CDR1 SGDLS, CDR2 YYNGEE. V shed 3 bases and J shed 5 bases, with 11 bases lying between them. The CDR3 sequence is 13 residues long. The CDR3 sequence: CASSAGLLTEAFF. The CDR3 nucleotides read TGTGCCAGCAGCGCAGGGCTACTGACTGAAGCTTTCTTT.

The chain has TRBV2 and TRBJ1-4, with no clear D. CDR3 length equals 14 residues. The germline V gene has CDR1 SNHLY and CDR2 FYNNEI. The V gene lost 5 bases and the J gene lost 8 bases, with 15 bases spanning the gap. The CDR3 sequence: CASSPDSTREKLFF. CDR3 bases: TGTGCCAGCAGTCCGGATTCCACGAGAGAAAAACTGTTTTTT.

This chain links TRBV27 with TRBJ1-2; D remains ambiguous. Trimming took off 8 bases at V and 4 bases at J, with 17 bases between the two ends. CDR1 MNHEY and CDR2 SMNVEV come from the germline V gene (reference sequence). The CDR3 contains 14 residues. CDR3 sequence: CASSKGYLSYGYTF. In DNA, the CDR3 is TGTGCCAGCTCGAAAGGGTACCTGTCCTATGGCTACACCTTC.

This rearrangement joins TRBV6-6 to TRBJ1-5; possible D gene TRBD1, 5 bases. CDR1 and CDR2 from the germline V gene are MNHNY and SVGAGI (reference sequence). CDR3 size: 16 residues. Trimming left V 0 bases short and J 3 bases short, with 12 bases between. The CDR3 loop is CASSYSTGANNQPQHF. CDR3 coding DNA: TGTGCCAGCAGTTACTCGACTGGGGCCAACAATCAGCCCCAGCATTTT.

The chain couples TRBV2 to TRBJ2-1; 13 nucleotides agree with TRBD2. V shed 6 bases, J shed 6 bases, and the junction held 8 bases outside the gene matches. This CDR3 has 16 amino acids. The germline CDR1 and CDR2 sequences are SNHLY and FYNNEI. The CDR3 coding sequence is TGTGCCAGCAGCGGCTCGACTAGCGGGAGGCGCAATGAGCAGTTCTTC. Translation gives CASSGSTSGRRNEQFF.

This clone was seen only a few times. J is TRBJ2-1 and V is TRBV18, with D tentatively TRBD1 (6 bases). The length of the CDR3 is 15 residues. Germline V gene data show CDR1 as KGHSH and CDR2 as LQKENI. V was pared by 0 bases and J by 4 bases, with 10 bases between. CDR3 DNA: TGTGCCAGCTCACCACCGGGGCAGGGGTACAATGAGCAGTTCTTC. It is translated as CASSPPGQGYNEQFF.

This chain connects TRBV2 to TRBJ1-1, with D unresolved. This CDR3 spans 14 amino acids. V was pared by 8 bases and J by 1 base, with 14 bases between. Per the germline V gene, CDR1 is SNHLY and CDR2 is FYNNEI. The CDR3 region is CASGQSGRNTEAFF. CDR3 nucleotide sequence: TGTGCCAGCGGCCAGAGTGGTAGGAACACTGAAGCTTTCTTT.

The chain joins TRBV9 to TRBJ1-1; D perhaps matches TRBD1 (6 bases). V lost 3 bases to trimming and J lost 5 bases, with 20 bases between them. The germline V gene has CDR1 SGDLS and CDR2 YYNGEE. This CDR3 spans 16 amino acids. CDR3 protein: CASSGSSQGRGTEAFF. Written as DNA, the CDR3 is TGTGCCAGCAGCGGCTCCTCCCAGGGGCGAGGTACTGAAGCTTTCTTT.

The chain employs TRBV28 and TRBJ2-7; tentative D call: TRBD1 (6 bases). From germline, CDR1 is MDHEN and CDR2 SYDVKM. The CDR3 loop spans 16 amino acids. V lost 7 bases, J lost 3 bases, and 22 bases lay in between. CDR3 amino acids: CASTLYGGALGYEQYF. CDR3 bases: TGTGCCAGCACCCTTTATGGGGGCGCGCTAGGCTACGAGCAGTACTTC.

The chain uses TRBV7-9 and TRBJ2-2; D is uncertain. V was cut by 5 bases and J by 3 bases, with 4 bases left in between. Germline V CDR1 and CDR2: SEHNR, FQNEAQ (reference sequence). The CDR3 length is 12 residues. CDR3 nucleotide sequence: TGTGCCAGCAGCCTTCACACCGGGGAGCTGTTTTTT. This translates into CASSLHTGELFF.

This clone appeared a single time. The chain employs TRBV7-3 and TRBJ2-3; D possibly corresponds to TRBD2 (5 bases). Germline V CDR1 and CDR2: SGHTA, FQGTGA. V was cut by 2 bases and J by 0 bases, with 9 bases left in between. The CDR3 contains 15 residues. The CDR3 nucleotides are TGTGCCAGCAGCTTAGACTACACTAGCACAGATACGCAGTATTTT. Its translation: CASSLDYTSTDTQYF. Using reference TRBV7-3 and TRBJ2-3 for the parts outside the CDR3, the full variable domain is GAGVSQTPSNKVTEKGKYVELRCDPISGHTALYWYRQSLGQGPEFLIYFQGTGAADDSGLPNDRFFAVRPEGSVSTLKIQRTERGDSAVYLCASSLDYTSTDTQYFGPGTRLTVL.

This clone was seen a single time. The chain combines TRBV15 with TRBJ2-5, with D possibly being TRBD1 (5 bases). This CDR3 comprises 15 residues. The germline V gene has CDR1 LNHNV and CDR2 YYDKDF (reference sequence). Trimming stripped 4 bases from V and 2 bases from J, with 14 bases between. The CDR3 DNA reads as TGTGCCACCAGCATCATGCCAGGGAATCAAGAGACCCAGTACTTC. Translating it yields CATSIMPGNQETQYF.

CDR3: CASSNRDRAYNEQFF. The CDR3 DNA is TGTGCCAGCAGCAACCGGGACAGAGCGTACAATGAGCAGTTCTTC. The chain is built from TRBV11-3 and TRBJ2-1; 7 bases agree with TRBD1. J was trimmed by 4 bases and V by 5 bases; bases with no gene match: 8. Per the germline V gene, CDR1 is SGHNT and CDR2 is YENEEA. The CDR3 has 15 amino acids.

This clone was seen once. This chain joins TRBV10-1 and TRBJ2-1, with D possibly TRBD1 on 6 matching bases. V was pared by 3 bases and J by 7 bases, with 22 bases between. Germline lookup yields CDR1 WNHNN and CDR2 SYGVQD (reference sequence). The CDR3 length is 17 residues. CDR3 sequence reads: CASSDWGTRGRGNEQFF. The CDR3 DNA sequence: TGCGCCAGCAGTGATTGGGGGACGAGGGGGAGAGGGAATGAGCAGTTCTTC.

The V gene is TRBV6-5, the J gene TRBJ1-4; D remains unclear. The V end was cut by 3 bases, the J end by 0 bases, with 5 bases between. This CDR3 contains 14 residues. CDR1 MNHEY and CDR2 SVGAGI come from the germline V gene. The CDR3 DNA follows: TGTGCCAGCAGTTATTTCGCAACTAATGAAAAACTGTTTTTT. Its translation is CASSYFATNEKLFF.

CDR3 loop: CASSLRGTGDYGYTF. As DNA, the CDR3 is TGTGCCAGCAGCTTACGAGGGACAGGGGACTATGGCTACACCTTC. This chain joins TRBV7-8 and TRBJ1-2; 10 nucleotides match TRBD1. With 2 bases clipped from V and 3 bases from J, the junction kept 3 bases outside the gene matches. Germline-derived CDR1 and CDR2 are SGHVS and FQNEAQ. The CDR3 loop spans 15 amino acids.

The chain couples TRBV4-3 to TRBJ2-3; 12 nucleotides align to TRBD2. The CDR3 consists of 18 residues. Germline CDR1 is LGHNA and CDR2 is YSLEER. V gave up 0 bases and J gave up 2 bases; unmatched junction bases: 6. CDR3 in amino acids: CASSQDLAGGWNTDTQYF. In nucleotides, the CDR3 is TGCGCCAGCAGCCAAGATCTAGCGGGAGGGTGGAACACAGATACGCAGTATTTT.

The chain links TRBV28 to TRBJ2-4, with no clear D. In germline, CDR1 is MDHEN, CDR2 SYDVKM. V lost 6 bases and J lost 3, with 18 bases in between. CDR3 length: 16 amino acids. CDR3 in amino acids: CASSPRISKYKNIQYF. The CDR3, as DNA: TGTGCCAGCAGCCCCCGTATTTCGAAATACAAAAACATTCAGTACTTC.

The chain recombines TRBV28 with TRBJ1-1; 7 nucleotides line up with TRBD1. CDR1 is MDHEN, CDR2 SYDVKM, per germline. CDR3 length equals 12 residues. The junction had 9 bases not matched to a gene; V was cut back by 6 bases and J by 11 bases. CDR3 sequence: CASSLTDRVAFF. Here the CDR3 DNA reads TGTGCCAGCAGCCTCACCGACAGGGTTGCTTTCTTT.